Listed below are T cell receptor beta chains from one sample, sequenced in a study of blood T cell repertoires in COVID-19. Measured with immunoSEQ multiplex PCR; TCRdb has only the in-frame clones, and not every one. The table has around 400,000 clones, roughly 84% seen once. The source material was PBMCs or T cells enriched from blood (not recorded which). The receptor source for this set is a woman between 18 and 30 years old who had been exposed to COVID-19. Both conserved end residues are part of each CDR3. Expanded clones get a size class; other rows say once, few or many, or leave the size out.

v_call clone_size cdr3_aa
TRBV27 - CASSPLSTDTQYF
TRBV5-1 - CASSRVGGQIFYEQYF
TRBV18 - CASSRIPGQGADSPLHF
TRBV6-5 - CASSLGRGSNEQFF
TRBV28 - CASSPHSSYYEQYF
TRBV21-1 - CASSKDLFGQLNNEQFF
TRBV3-1/TRBV3-2 - CASSQERVSPLHF
TRBV7-9 - CASSRDLRGLITEAFF
TRBV28 once CASSLPGTGLEQYF
TRBV14 - CASSLGSAGANVLTF
TRBV19 - CASSMGQGATGELFF
TRBV29-1 - CSVESVSYEQYF
TRBV10-1 few CASSVDRGLSYNEQFF
TRBV27 - CASSLGTDYGYTF
TRBV6-5 - CASSLLGLAGGKEQFF
TRBV7-2 - CASRRGGTGSYNEQFF
TRBV4-2 - CASSQVAGGNTDTQYF
TRBV14 once CASSQDGTDANWTGELFF
TRBV4-1 - CASSNSGTAYEQYF
TRBV7-9 - CASSLAGNYGYTF
TRBV3-1/TRBV3-2 - CASSRTSTEQFF
TRBV28 - CASSSGGGETYEQYF
TRBV3-1/TRBV3-2 - CASSQEGASNSPLHF
TRBV14 - CASSHFQDRGFYEQYF
TRBV30 - CAWSYRENQPQHF
TRBV5-1 - CASSLASRNSPLHF
TRBV24-1 - CATSRSAGLSYNEQFF
TRBV10-3 - CAINGQGGYGYTF
TRBV29-1 - CSVEPNRGRTGLAAGTEAFF
TRBV1 - CTSRLRYRGPRQPQHF
TRBV10-3 few CAISESGTGRLNQPQHF
TRBV6-5 - CASFREGNTEAFF
TRBV6-2/TRBV6-3 - CASSYVGGSYNEQFF
TRBV3-1/TRBV3-2 - CASSHSSRQPNSPLHF
TRBV19 - CASSSRTGDNSPLHF
TRBV12-3/TRBV12-4 - CASSLYSNTEAFF
TRBV19 - CASSTYGTGAHEQYF
TRBV5-1 - CASRTAIYTDTQYF
TRBV19 - CASSPYGGHNEQFF
TRBV4-1 - CASSIVDNNEQFF
TRBV19 - CASRDRGRDEKLFF
TRBV2 - CASSSQQGVETQYF
TRBV7-8 - CASSLAVALGSLEQFF
TRBV19 - CASSIISETYEQYF
TRBV28 - CASSLRYSGNTIYF